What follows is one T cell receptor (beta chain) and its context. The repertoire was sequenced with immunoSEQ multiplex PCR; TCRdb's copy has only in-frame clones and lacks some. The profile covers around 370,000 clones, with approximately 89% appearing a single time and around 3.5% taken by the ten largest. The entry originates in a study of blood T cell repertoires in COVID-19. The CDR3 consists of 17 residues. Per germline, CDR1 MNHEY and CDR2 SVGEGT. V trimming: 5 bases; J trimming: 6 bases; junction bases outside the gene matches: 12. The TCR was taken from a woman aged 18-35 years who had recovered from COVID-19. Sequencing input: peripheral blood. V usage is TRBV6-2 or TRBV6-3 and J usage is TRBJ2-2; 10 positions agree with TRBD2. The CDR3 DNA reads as TGTGCCAGCAGTCCGGAGGGCAAGCGGGGGGGTCCCGGGGAGCTGTTTTTT. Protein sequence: CASSPEGKRGGPGELFF.